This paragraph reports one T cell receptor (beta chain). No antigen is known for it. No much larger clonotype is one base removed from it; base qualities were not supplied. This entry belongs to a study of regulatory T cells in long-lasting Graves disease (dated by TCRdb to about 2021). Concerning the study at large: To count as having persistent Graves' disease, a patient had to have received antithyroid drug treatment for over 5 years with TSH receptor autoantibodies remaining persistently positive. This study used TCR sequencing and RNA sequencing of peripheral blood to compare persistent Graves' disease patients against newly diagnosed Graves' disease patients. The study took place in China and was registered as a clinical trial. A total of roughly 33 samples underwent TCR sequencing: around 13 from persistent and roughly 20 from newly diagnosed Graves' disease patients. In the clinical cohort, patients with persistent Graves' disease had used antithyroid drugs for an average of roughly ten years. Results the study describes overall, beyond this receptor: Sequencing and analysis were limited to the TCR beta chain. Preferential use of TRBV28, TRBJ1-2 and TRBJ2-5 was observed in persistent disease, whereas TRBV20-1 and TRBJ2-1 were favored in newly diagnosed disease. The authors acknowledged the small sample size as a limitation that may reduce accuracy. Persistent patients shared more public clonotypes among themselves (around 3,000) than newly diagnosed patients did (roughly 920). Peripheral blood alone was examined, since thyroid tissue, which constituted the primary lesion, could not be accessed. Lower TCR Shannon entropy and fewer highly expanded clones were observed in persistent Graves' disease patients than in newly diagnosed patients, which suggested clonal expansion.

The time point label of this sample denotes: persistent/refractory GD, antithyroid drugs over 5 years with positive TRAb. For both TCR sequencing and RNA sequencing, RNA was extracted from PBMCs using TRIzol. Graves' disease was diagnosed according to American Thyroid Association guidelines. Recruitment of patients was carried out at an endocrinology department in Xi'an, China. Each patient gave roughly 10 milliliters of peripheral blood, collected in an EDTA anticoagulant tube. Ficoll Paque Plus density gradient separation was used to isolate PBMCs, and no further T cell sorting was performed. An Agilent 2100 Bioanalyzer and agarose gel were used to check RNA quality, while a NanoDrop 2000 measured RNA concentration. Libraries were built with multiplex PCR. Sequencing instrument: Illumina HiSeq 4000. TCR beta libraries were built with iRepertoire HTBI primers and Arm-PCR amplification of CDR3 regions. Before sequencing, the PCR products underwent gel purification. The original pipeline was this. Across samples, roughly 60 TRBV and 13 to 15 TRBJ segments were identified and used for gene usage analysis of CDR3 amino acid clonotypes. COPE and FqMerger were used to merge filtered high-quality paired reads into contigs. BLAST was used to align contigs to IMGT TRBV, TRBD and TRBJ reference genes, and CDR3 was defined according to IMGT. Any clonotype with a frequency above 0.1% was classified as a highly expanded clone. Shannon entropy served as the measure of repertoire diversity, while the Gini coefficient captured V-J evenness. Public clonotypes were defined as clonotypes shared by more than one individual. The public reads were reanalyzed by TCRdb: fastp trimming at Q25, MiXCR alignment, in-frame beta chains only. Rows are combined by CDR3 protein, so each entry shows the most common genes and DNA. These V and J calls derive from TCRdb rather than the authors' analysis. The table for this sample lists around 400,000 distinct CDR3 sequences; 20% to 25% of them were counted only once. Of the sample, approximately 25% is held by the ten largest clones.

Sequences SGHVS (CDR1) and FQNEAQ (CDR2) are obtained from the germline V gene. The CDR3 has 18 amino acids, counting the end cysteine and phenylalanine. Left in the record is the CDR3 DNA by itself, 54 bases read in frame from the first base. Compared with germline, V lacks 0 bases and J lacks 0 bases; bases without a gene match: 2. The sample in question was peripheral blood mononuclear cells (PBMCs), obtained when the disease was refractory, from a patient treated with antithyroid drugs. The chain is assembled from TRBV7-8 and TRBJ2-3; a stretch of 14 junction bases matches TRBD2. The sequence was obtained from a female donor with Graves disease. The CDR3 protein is CASSLARLAGGSTDTQYF. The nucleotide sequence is TGTGCCAGCAGCTTAGCGCGACTAGCGGGAGGGAGCACAGATACGCAGTATTTT.